The 15 T cell receptor beta chains listed next were all sequenced from one sample in a study of response to subunit inactivated influenza vaccine. In TCRdb, the RT-PCR reads were re-called with MiXCR into one record per CDR3 protein. The sample contains about 570,000 distinct CDR3 sequences, approximately 11% of which appear only once. In addition, the sample was reused for a study of T cells expressing NK-cell markers. That report adds: Scientists made TCR beta cDNA using 5'RACE template switching with UMIs.

The material sequenced was PBMCs from blood, taken on the day of vaccination. Receptors originate from a man aged 50 or older who received an inactivated influenza vaccine.

This chain's CDR3 is CASSLEYPLSYNEQFF. The CDR3 region has the DNA TGTGCCAGCAGCTTGGAGTACCCCCTAAGCTACAATGAGCAGTTCTTC. The chain has TRBV5-5 and TRBJ2-1; D is undetermined. Trimming removed 0 bases from V and 3 bases from J, with 13 bases in between. CDR1 and CDR2 from the germline V gene are SGHKS and YYEKEE (reference sequence). This CDR3 is built from 16 residues. Drawing the rest from reference TRBV5-5 and TRBJ2-1, the complete variable domain is DAGVTQSPTHLIKTRGQQVTLRCSPISGHKSVSWYQQVLGQGPQFIFQYYEKEERGRGNFPDRFSARQFPNYSSELNVNALLLGDSALYLCASSLEYPLSYNEQFFGPGTRLTVL.

The chain couples TRBV3-1 to TRBJ2-1; the match to TRBD2 covers 11 bases. The V segment lost 5 bases and the J segment 15 bases; nucleotides outside the gene matches: 9. The germline V gene has CDR1 LGHDT and CDR2 YNNKEL (reference sequence). The CDR3 contains 13 residues. The CDR3 nucleotides read TGTGCCAGCAGCGACTCTAGCGGGGGGTTCCCGTTCTTC. As protein: CASSDSSGGFPFF.

The rearrangement uses TRBV15 and TRBJ1-1; D is unclear. The CDR3 runs 14 residues. V shed 0 bases and J shed 0 bases, with 5 bases lying between them. Per germline, CDR1 LNHNV and CDR2 YYDKDF (reference sequence). The CDR3 here is CATSRDRVNTEAFF. CDR3 nucleotides: TGTGCCACCAGCAGAGATCGGGTGAACACTGAAGCTTTCTTT.

This clonotype has just a few counts. This chain connects TRBV30 to TRBJ1-4; possible D gene TRBD1, 5 bases. The germline V gene encodes CDR1 GTSNPN and CDR2 SVGIG (reference sequence). The ends were cut back, 3 bases at V and 8 bases at J, with 22 bases in the middle. CDR3 size: 16 residues. Here the CDR3 DNA reads TGTGCCTGGAGGAGGAGGGGTCCTCCCGGTGGCGAAAAACTGTTTTTT. It is translated as CAWRRRGPPGGEKLFF.

This clonotype showed up just a few times. This chain uses TRBV11-2 with TRBJ2-5, with 7 bases fitting TRBD1. Germline trimming cut 5 bases from V and 9 bases from J; bases unmatched to any gene: 6. CDR3 length equals 12 residues. Germline V gives CDR1 SGHAT, CDR2 FQNNGV. CDR3 bases: TGTGCCAGCAGCCCGAGGGGGCGGTCCCAGTACTTC. Its translation is CASSPRGRSQYF.

V and J are TRBV28 and TRBJ2-1; D perhaps matches TRBD2 (6 bases). CDR3 length equals 14 residues. CDR1 is MDHEN, CDR2 SYDVKM, per germline. With 3 bases removed from V and 7 bases from J, the gap between germline ends came to 13 bases. In nucleotides, the CDR3 is TGTGCCAGCAGTTTGGGGGGATATTCGAATGAGCAGTTCTTC. This sequence encodes CASSLGGYSNEQFF.

Regarding this clonotype: A read error may produce the germline difference seen at one junction end. V and J are TRBV27 and TRBJ2-6; 7 bases match TRBD1. Germline CDR1 reads MNHEY; CDR2 reads SMNVEV (reference sequence). The CDR3 totals 15 residues. The CDR3 is CASSADRAGGNVLTF. For the CDR3, the DNA is TGTGCCAGCAGTGCTGACAGGGCTGGGGGCAACGTCCTGACTTTC.

The genes are TRBV28 and TRBJ2-7; D is uncertain. Deletions cut 6 bases from V and 3 bases from J, with 9 bases between. In germline, CDR1 is MDHEN, CDR2 SYDVKM. There are 12 residues in the CDR3. The CDR3 here is CASSKAGYEQYF. For the CDR3, the DNA is TGTGCCAGCAGCAAGGCAGGCTACGAGCAGTACTTC.

The chain carries TRBV20-1 and TRBJ2-7, with 9 bases aligning to TRBD1. V trimming: 6 bases; J trimming: 0 bases; junction bases outside the gene matches: 6. The CDR3 runs to 14 residues. Per germline, CDR1 DFQATT and CDR2 SNEGSKA (reference sequence). The CDR3 reads CSALDRGASYEQYF. The CDR3, as DNA: TGCAGTGCCCTAGACAGGGGGGCCTCCTACGAGCAGTACTTC.

The chain recombines TRBV20-1 with TRBJ2-1; tentative D call: TRBD2 (6 bases). The V and J ends lost 3 bases and 9 bases respectively, with 15 bases between them. The CDR3 has 13 amino acids. Germline-derived CDR1 and CDR2 are DFQATT and SNEGSKA (reference sequence). DNA of the CDR3: TGCAGTGCTAGTTTGTGGCGGGACGGTGAGCAGTTCTTC. Residues: CSASLWRDGEQFF.

The CDR3 coding sequence is TGTGCCTGGGGGAGCGGGACCAACACCGGGGAGCTGTTTTTT. Translating it yields CAWGSGTNTGELFF. The chain employs TRBV30 and TRBJ2-2; 7 bases are shared with TRBD2. The CDR3 is 14 residues long. Germline-derived CDR1 and CDR2 are GTSNPN and SVGIG (reference sequence). V lost 5 bases and J lost 2; bases outside the gene matches: 5.

Only a few counts were recorded for this clonotype. The CDR3 region has the DNA TGTGCCAGCTCACCACCAAATGCCCAGGGACTCCAGTACTTC. Its translation: CASSPPNAQGLQYF. The chain recombines TRBV18 with TRBJ2-4; D possibly corresponds to TRBD2 (6 bases). The CDR3 loop spans 14 amino acids. CDR1 and CDR2 from the germline V gene are KGHSH and LQKENI. V dropped 0 bases and J dropped 13 bases, with 16 bases sitting between them.

Only a few counts were recorded for this clonotype. The V and J genes are TRBV9 and TRBJ2-7; D is unresolved. V was clipped by 0 bases and J by 3 bases, with 7 bases between them. The germline V gene has CDR1 SGDLS and CDR2 YYNGEE. The CDR3 totals 13 residues. The CDR3 DNA is TGTGCCAGCAGCGTAGAAAATAGCTACGAGCAGTACTTC. Protein sequence: CASSVENSYEQYF.

This clonotype was counted a few times. This chain links TRBV10-3 with TRBJ2-5; no firm D call. The V and J ends lost 6 bases and 2 bases respectively, with 16 bases between them. The CDR3 spans 15 residues. The V gene's germline CDR1 is ENHRY and CDR2 SYGVKD. CDR3 protein: CAISHGRIGQETQYF. The DNA of the CDR3 is TGTGCCATCAGCCATGGACGCATAGGGCAAGAGACCCAGTACTTC.

This clonotype was counted between two and nine times. This chain connects TRBV6-2 or TRBV6-3 to TRBJ2-5; D gene uncertain. Looked up from germline, CDR1 is MNHEY and CDR2 is SVGEGT. The germline V and J ends were trimmed by 0 bases and 7 bases, with 6 bases remaining between them. This CDR3 has 12 residues. The CDR3 DNA reads as TGTGCCAGCAGTTACTCTGGGGTGACCCAGTACTTC. Translating gives CASSYSGVTQYF.